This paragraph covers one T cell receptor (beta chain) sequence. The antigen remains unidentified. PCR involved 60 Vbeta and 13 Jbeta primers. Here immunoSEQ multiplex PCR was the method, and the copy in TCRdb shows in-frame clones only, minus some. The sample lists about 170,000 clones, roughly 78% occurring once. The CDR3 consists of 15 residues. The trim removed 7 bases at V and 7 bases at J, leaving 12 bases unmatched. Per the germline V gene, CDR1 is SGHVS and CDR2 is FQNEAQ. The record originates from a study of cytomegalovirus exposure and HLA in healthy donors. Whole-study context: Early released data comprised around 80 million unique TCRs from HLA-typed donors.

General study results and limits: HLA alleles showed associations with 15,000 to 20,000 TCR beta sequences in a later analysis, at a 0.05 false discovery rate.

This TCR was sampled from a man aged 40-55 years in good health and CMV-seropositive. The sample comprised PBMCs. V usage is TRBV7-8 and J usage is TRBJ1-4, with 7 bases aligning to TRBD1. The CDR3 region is CASTLEGALGEKLFF. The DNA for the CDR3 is TGTGCCAGCACCCTAGAGGGGGCGTTGGGTGAAAAACTGTTTTTT.